The 20 T cell receptor beta chains in this list originate from one sample, sequenced in a study of T-cell reconstitution after alpha-beta-depleted transplantation in children. Preparation of the TCRbeta library was carried out with unique molecular identifiers. TCRdb redid the calling of the PCR reads with MiXCR, one entry per CDR3 protein. The table shows about 170,000 distinct CDR3 sequences, with 11% occurring only once. The sequences come from PBMCs, collected before TCRalphabeta/CD19-depleted stem cell transplant. All receptors come from a boy aged 2-9 years with acute myeloid leukemia, due to receive a stem cell transplant.

This clonotype was seen at least ten times. The chain is built from TRBV3-1 and TRBJ1-4; D gene uncertain. Trimming shortened V by 1 base and J by 3 bases, and 0 bases separated the two germline ends. CDR3 size: 12 residues. CDR1 is LGHDT and CDR2 is YNNKEL in the germline V gene (reference sequence). In DNA, the CDR3 is TGTGCCAGCAGCCAAGCTAATGAAAAACTGTTTTTT. This translates into CASSQANEKLFF. Full variable domain (remainder filled in from reference TRBV3-1 and TRBJ1-4): DTAVSQTPKYLVTQMGNDKSIKCEQNLGHDTMYWYKQDSKKFLKIMFSYNNKELIINETVPNRFSPKSPDKAHLNLHINSLELGDSAVYFCASSQANEKLFFGSGTQLSVL.

There are a few counts of this clonotype. The chain is built from TRBV28 and TRBJ1-5, with D uncertain. Germline values: CDR1 MDHEN, CDR2 SYDVKM. Between the trimmed V and J ends, which lost 3 bases and 2 bases, there was a span of 8 bases. The CDR3 totals 14 residues. CDR3 protein: CASSFTPGNQPQHF. CDR3 bases: TGTGCCAGCAGTTTCACACCCGGCAATCAGCCCCAGCATTTT. The full variable domain, in which reference TRBV28 and TRBJ1-5 provide the parts outside the CDR3, is DVKVTQSSRYLVKRTGEKVFLECVQDMDHENMFWYRQDPGLGLRLIYFSYDVKMKEKGDIPEGYSVSREKKERFSLILESASTNQTSMYLCASSFTPGNQPQHFGDGTRLSIL.

This clonotype was seen ten or more times. Written as DNA, the CDR3 is TGTGCCAGCAGCGTAGGACAGGGAAATCAGCCCCAGCATTTT. Protein sequence: CASSVGQGNQPQHF. V is TRBV9 and J is TRBJ1-5; TRBD1 matches at 7 bases. V shed 0 bases and J 4 bases; nucleotides not matched to a gene: 1. Germline assignment: CDR1 SGDLS and CDR2 YYNGEE. The CDR3 contains 14 residues.

This clonotype was observed at least ten times. V and J are TRBV5-1 and TRBJ1-2; D is unclear. Germline V lookup: CDR1 SGHRS, CDR2 YFSETQ. There are 13 residues in the CDR3. V lost 0 bases and J 2 bases, leaving 5 bases between the germline ends. The CDR3 region has the DNA TGCGCCAGCAGCTTGGGTCAGAACTATGGCTACACCTTC. Encoded protein: CASSLGQNYGYTF.

Details on this clonotype: This may stem from a read error, because a much larger clone lies one nucleotide away. This chain connects TRBV11-2 to TRBJ1-3; no clear D. Germline-derived CDR1 and CDR2 are SGHAT and FQNNGV. Trimming cost V 11 bases and J 4 bases, with 15 bases left between them. The CDR3 runs 13 residues. Written as DNA, the CDR3 is TGTGCCGCCGCAGCAGATCAAGGAAACACCATATATTTT. It is translated as CAAAADQGNTIYF.

This clonotype has a handful of counts. V gene TRBV27 combines with J gene TRBJ2-6, with no clear D. V was cut by 7 bases and J by 0 bases, with 4 bases left in between. The length of the CDR3 is 13 residues. CDR1 is MNHEY, CDR2 SMNVEV, per germline (reference sequence). The CDR3 bases are TGTGCCAGCAAGCTCTCTGGGGCCAACGTCCTGACTTTC. This gives the protein CASKLSGANVLTF.

The chain couples TRBV19 to TRBJ1-5, with no clear D. The ends were cut back, 6 bases at V and 0 bases at J, with 15 bases in the middle. The V gene's germline CDR1 is LNHDA and CDR2 SQIVND (reference sequence). The CDR3 totals 16 residues. CDR3 DNA: TGTGCCAGTAGCCCTTGGTCAGGCTATAGCAATCAGCCCCAGCATTTT. It codes for CASSPWSGYSNQPQHF.

This clonotype was recorded many times. The chain uses TRBV5-1 and TRBJ1-1; D remains unclear. Deletions cut 2 bases from V and 0 bases from J, with 5 bases between. The CDR3 totals 13 residues. Germline V gives CDR1 SGHRS, CDR2 YFSETQ. CDR3 sequence: CASSLQMNTEAFF. The CDR3 bases are TGCGCCAGCAGCTTACAAATGAACACTGAAGCTTTCTTT.

This clonotype was counted many times. The chain employs TRBV5-1 and TRBJ2-1, with D perhaps being TRBD1 or TRBD2 (5 bases each). Germline loops: CDR1 SGHRS, CDR2 YFSETQ. The CDR3 consists of 13 residues. The V and J ends lost 0 bases and 7 bases respectively, with 8 bases between them. The CDR3 region has the DNA TGCGCCAGCAGCTTGGGGGGGTGGAATGAGCAGTTCTTC. Its translation: CASSLGGWNEQFF.

The V call is TRBV5-6, the J call TRBJ2-3; TRBD2 is a possible D gene (5 bases). The CDR3 contains 15 residues. Deletions cut 1 base from V and 4 bases from J, with 13 bases between. Germline assignment: CDR1 SGHDT and CDR2 YYEEEE. CDR3 nucleotides: TGTGCCAGCAGCTTGTTGGGAGCCCTCCCAGATACGCAGTATTTT. This codes for CASSLLGALPDTQYF.

This clonotype has a count of ten or more. The chain recombines TRBV20-1 with TRBJ1-1; D not resolved. The germline V and J ends were trimmed by 3 bases and 7 bases, with 9 bases remaining between them. This CDR3 has 11 amino acids. From germline, CDR1 is DFQATT and CDR2 SNEGSKA (reference sequence). Here the CDR3 reads CSASIGNEAFF. Here the CDR3 DNA reads TGCAGTGCTAGTATAGGAAATGAAGCTTTCTTT.

In this sample, this clonotype turned up many times. CDR3 nucleotides: TGCGCCAGCAGCCAAGTGGCCTCCAAAGCGGCTTTCTTT. This sequence encodes CASSQVASKAAFF. The V and J genes are TRBV4-1 and TRBJ1-1; D call uncertain. The length of the CDR3 is 13 residues. V was trimmed by 1 base and J by 11 bases, leaving 14 bases between them. CDR1 is MGHRA and CDR2 is YSYEKL in the germline V gene.

This clonotype was picked up many times. The CDR3 DNA sequence: TGCGCCAGCAGCTTGGGGGCATTCAATGAAAAACTGTTTTTT. Protein: CASSLGAFNEKLFF. The chain links TRBV5-1 to TRBJ1-4, with no clear D. Trimming pared 0 bases from V and 5 bases from J, leaving 8 bases between. The CDR3 loop spans 14 amino acids. The germline V gene encodes CDR1 SGHRS and CDR2 YFSETQ.

In its sample, this clonotype was seen many times. The J gene is TRBJ2-1, the V gene TRBV7-9, with 10 bases fitting TRBD1. CDR1 and CDR2 from the germline V gene are SEHNR and FQNEAQ (reference sequence). The CDR3 loop spans 15 amino acids. J lost 8 bases, V lost 5 bases, and 9 bases had no gene match. DNA for the CDR3: TGTGCCAGCAGCAATTACGGACAGGGGGTTGATGAGCAGTTCTTC. It specifies CASSNYGQGVDEQFF.

This clonotype was observed at least ten times. This chain uses TRBV25-1 with TRBJ1-5, with D possibly being TRBD1 (6 bases). CDR1 MGHDK and CDR2 SYGVNS come from the germline V gene. Between the trimmed V and J ends, which lost 10 bases and 11 bases, there was a span of 24 bases. CDR3 length: 14 amino acids. CDR3 sequence (DNA): TGTGCCACCCAAGCCCAGGGGTCCCAGGTGACCCAGCATTTT. Translated, it gives CATQAQGSQVTQHF.

The table lists this clonotype with many counts. The V and J genes are TRBV7-8 and TRBJ1-2; 9 nucleotides match TRBD1. The CDR3 spans 15 residues. The germline V gene encodes CDR1 SGHVS and CDR2 FQNEAQ. The J segment lost 7 bases and the V segment lost 2 bases, leaving 8 bases of the junction unmatched. CDR3 coding DNA: TGTGCCAGCAGCTTAACGGGACAGGGTATCGGTGGCTACACCTTC. Its translation: CASSLTGQGIGGYTF.

This clonotype was recorded many times. The chain's CDR3 is CASSPGRGSNQPQHF. CDR3 bases: TGTGCCAGCAGTCCGGGGAGAGGAAGCAATCAGCCCCAGCATTTT. The V and J genes are TRBV6-6 and TRBJ1-5, with no clear D. Trimming left V 5 bases short and J 1 base short, with 12 bases between. The CDR3 is made up of 15 amino acids. Germline-derived CDR1 and CDR2 are MNHNY and SVGAGI (reference sequence).

This clonotype was detected many times. In DNA form, the CDR3 reads TGTGCCAGCAGTTTTGAGGGGTACGATACGCAGTATTTT. Protein sequence: CASSFEGYDTQYF. J is TRBJ2-3 and V is TRBV12-3 or TRBV12-4; either TRBD1 or TRBD2 may supply D (5 bases each). Trimming stripped 3 bases from V and 6 bases from J, with 10 bases between. This CDR3 comprises 13 residues.

Ten or more counts support this clonotype. The chain is built from TRBV6-5 and TRBJ2-7; D is possibly TRBD1 (5 bases). The CDR3 length is 14 residues. Trimming took 2 bases from V and 5 from J, leaving 13 bases between them. Germline V CDR1 and CDR2: MNHEY, SVGAGI. As DNA, the CDR3 is TGTGCCAGCAGTTACGGGCAGGGCGCCGACGAGCAGTACGTC. This translates into CASSYGQGADEQYV.

The table lists this clonotype with many counts. This chain connects TRBV11-2 to TRBJ1-3; no definite D call. The CDR3 spans 15 residues. The V end was cut by 3 bases, the J end by 0 bases, with 9 bases between. CDR1 and CDR2 (germline): SGHAT, FQNNGV. The CDR3 region is CASSFDRNSGNTIYF. The DNA for the CDR3 is TGTGCCAGCAGCTTTGACCGCAACTCTGGAAACACCATATATTTT. The entire variable domain, with the rest obtained from reference TRBV11-2 and TRBJ1-3, is as follows: EAGVAQSPRYKIIEKRQSVAFWCNPISGHATLYWYQQILGQGPKLLIQFQNNGVVDDSQLPKDRFSAERLKGVDSTLKIQPAKLEDSAVYLCASSFDRNSGNTIYFGEGSWLTVV.